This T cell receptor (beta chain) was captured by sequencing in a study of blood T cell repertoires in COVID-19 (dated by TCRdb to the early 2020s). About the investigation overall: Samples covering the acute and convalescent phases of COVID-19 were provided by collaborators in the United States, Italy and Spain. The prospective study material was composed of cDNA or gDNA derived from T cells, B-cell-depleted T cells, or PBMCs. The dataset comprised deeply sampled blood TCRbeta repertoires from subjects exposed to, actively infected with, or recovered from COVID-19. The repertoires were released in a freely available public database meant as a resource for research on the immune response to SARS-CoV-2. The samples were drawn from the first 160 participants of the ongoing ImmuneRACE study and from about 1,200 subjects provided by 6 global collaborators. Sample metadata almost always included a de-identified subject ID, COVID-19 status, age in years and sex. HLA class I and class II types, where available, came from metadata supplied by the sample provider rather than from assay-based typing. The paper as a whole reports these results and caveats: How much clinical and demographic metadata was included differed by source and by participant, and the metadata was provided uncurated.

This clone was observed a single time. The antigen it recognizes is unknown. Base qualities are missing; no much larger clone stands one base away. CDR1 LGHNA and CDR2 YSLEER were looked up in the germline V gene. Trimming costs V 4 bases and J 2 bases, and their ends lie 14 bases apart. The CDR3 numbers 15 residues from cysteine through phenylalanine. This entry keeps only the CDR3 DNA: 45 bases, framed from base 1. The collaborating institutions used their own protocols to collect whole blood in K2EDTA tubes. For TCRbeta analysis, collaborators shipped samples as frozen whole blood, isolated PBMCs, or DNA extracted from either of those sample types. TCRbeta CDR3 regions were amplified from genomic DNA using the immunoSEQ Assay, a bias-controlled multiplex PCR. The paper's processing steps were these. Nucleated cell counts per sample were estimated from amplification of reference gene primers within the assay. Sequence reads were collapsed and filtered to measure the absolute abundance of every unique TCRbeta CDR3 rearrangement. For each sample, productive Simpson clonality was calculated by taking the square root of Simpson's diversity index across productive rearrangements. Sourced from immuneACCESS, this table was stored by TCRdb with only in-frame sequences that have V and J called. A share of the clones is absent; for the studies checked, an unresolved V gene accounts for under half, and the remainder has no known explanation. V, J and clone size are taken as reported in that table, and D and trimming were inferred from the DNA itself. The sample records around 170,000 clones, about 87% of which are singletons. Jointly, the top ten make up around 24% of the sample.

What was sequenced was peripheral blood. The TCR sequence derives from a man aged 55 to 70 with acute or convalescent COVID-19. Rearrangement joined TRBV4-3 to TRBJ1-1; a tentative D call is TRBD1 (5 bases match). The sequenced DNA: TGCGCCAGCAGCCTACTATTGACAGTTAACACTGAAGCTTTCTTT. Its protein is CASSLLLTVNTEAFF.